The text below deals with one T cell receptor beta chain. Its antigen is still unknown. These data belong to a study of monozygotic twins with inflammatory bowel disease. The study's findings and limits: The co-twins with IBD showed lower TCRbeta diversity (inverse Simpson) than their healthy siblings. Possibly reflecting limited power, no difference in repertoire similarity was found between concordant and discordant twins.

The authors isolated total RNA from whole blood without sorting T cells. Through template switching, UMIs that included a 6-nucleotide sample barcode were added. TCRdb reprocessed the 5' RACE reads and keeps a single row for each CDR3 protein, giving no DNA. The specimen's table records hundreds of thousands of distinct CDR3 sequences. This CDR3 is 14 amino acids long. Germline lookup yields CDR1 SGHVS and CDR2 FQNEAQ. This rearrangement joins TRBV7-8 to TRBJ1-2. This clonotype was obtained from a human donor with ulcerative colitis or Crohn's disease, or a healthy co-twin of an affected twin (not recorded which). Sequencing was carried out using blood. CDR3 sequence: CASSLGGGLGGYTF.